The 3 T cell receptor beta chains reported below all come from one sample, sequenced in a study of T-cell memory formation after mild COVID-19. Via MiXCR, TCRdb re-called the 5' RACE reads, giving one row per CDR3 protein. The data show approximately 580,000 distinct CDR3 sequences, with 20% seen just once and approximately 13% held by the top ten. The sequenced sample was PBMCs or a T cell subset sorted from them (not recorded which). The receptor source for this set is an adult woman who had mild COVID-19 (a few samples of this study predate the infection). Cell type and time point are not known.

The V gene is TRBV29-1, the J gene TRBJ2-1; D may be TRBD2 (5 bases). Germline V CDR1 and CDR2: SQVTM, ANQGSEA. The V gene lost 4 bases and the J gene lost 0 bases, with 13 bases spanning the gap. CDR3 length equals 15 residues. Here the CDR3 reads CSVGSLASSYNEQFF. In DNA form, the CDR3 reads TGCAGCGTTGGATCCCTAGCAAGCTCCTACAATGAGCAGTTCTTC.

This chain's CDR3 is CASSLLGQGSDTQYF. The CDR3 DNA sequence: TGTGCCAGCAGCTTATTGGGACAGGGTTCAGATACGCAGTATTTT. The V and J genes are TRBV11-2 and TRBJ2-3; 9 nucleotides match TRBD1. Germline values: CDR1 SGHAT, CDR2 FQNNGV. V was clipped by 2 bases and J by 4 bases; unmatched bases: 4. The CDR3 has 15 residues.

The gene calls are TRBV7-7 and TRBJ2-3, with 8 bases fitting TRBD2. Trimming took 6 bases from V and 2 from J; bases not matched to a gene: 13. This CDR3 has 17 amino acids. Looked up from germline, CDR1 is SSHAT and CDR2 is FNYEAQ (reference sequence). The CDR3 bases are TGTGCCAGCAGTTCCGGGTGTAGCGGGGACCCCACAGATACGCAGTATTTT. Translated, it gives CASSSGCSGDPTDTQYF. Combining the CDR3 with reference TRBV7-7 and TRBJ2-3 gives the whole variable domain GAGVSQSPRYKVTKRGQDVTLRCDPISSHATLYWYQQALGQGPEFLTYFNYEAQPDKSGLPSDRFSAERPEGSISTLTIQRTEQRDSAMYRCASSSGCSGDPTDTQYFGPGTRLTVL.